The 18 T cell receptor beta chains below were found in one sample sequenced in a study of a mutant IDH1 vaccine in newly diagnosed glioma (dated by TCRdb to about 2021). The time point label on this specimen signifies: week 47, end of study. A 20-mer mutant IDH1 peptide at 300 micrograms in Montanide made up each vaccine dose, which was injected subcutaneously together with topical imiquimod. Library prep was done by the immunoSEQ multiplex PCR assay. TCRdb retrieved this table from immuneACCESS and kept in-frame rearrangements only. Not all clones are present; in checked studies, unresolved V genes account for under half, and no reason is known for the remainder. Present in this sample are tens of thousands of clones, roughly 80% of which were seen just once. The top ten clonotypes cover over 15% of the sample. The antigens these receptors bind are not known. The sequenced sample was PBMCs, obtained from a glioma patient whose treatment included an IDH1 peptide vaccine. Receptors originate from a young man with glioma. Some clones in this sample may be carry-over from other donors' samples.

The V call is TRBV4-1, the J call TRBJ2-7, with 8 bases that match TRBD1. V lost 1 base and J lost 2; bases outside the gene matches: 4. Germline CDR1 is MGHRA and CDR2 is YSYEKL. The CDR3 is made up of 15 amino acids. The CDR3 here is CASSQVGTGPYEQYF. Written as DNA, the CDR3 is TGCGCCAGCAGCCAAGTGGGGACAGGCCCCTACGAGCAGTACTTC.

V and J are TRBV6-5 and TRBJ1-5; TRBD1 matches 7 bases. The germline CDR1 and CDR2 sequences are MNHEY and SVGAGI. The CDR3 length is 15 residues. Trimming took 6 bases from V and 0 from J; bases not matched to a gene: 5. This CDR3 reads CASSSTGNSNQPQHF. The CDR3 DNA follows: TGTGCCAGCAGCTCGACAGGGAATAGCAATCAGCCCCAGCATTTT.

The rearrangement links TRBV4-1 to TRBJ2-5, with 11 bases identical to TRBD1. The J call may be faulty, since TRBJ2-7 better matches the DNA end. Germline CDR1 is MGHRA and CDR2 is YSYEKL. CDR3 length: 16 amino acids. CDR3: CASSPNPGQGVYEQYF. CDR3 bases: TGCGCCAGCAGCCCTAACCCGGGACAGGGGGTCTACGAGCAGTACTTC.

This clone has more than one count but fewer than ten. This chain connects TRBV25-1 to TRBJ1-1, with a weak D call TRBD1 (5 bases). Germline V gene data show CDR1 as MGHDK and CDR2 as SYGVNS. V gave up 7 bases and J gave up 8 bases, with 11 bases separating them. CDR3 length equals 11 residues. The CDR3 is CASIRGQEAFF. For the CDR3, the DNA is TGTGCCAGCATCAGAGGACAAGAAGCTTTCTTT.

V and J are TRBV20-1 and TRBJ1-1; no clear D. Germline V gene data show CDR1 as DFQATT and CDR2 as SNEGSKA (reference sequence). V lost 0 bases, J lost 4 bases, and 0 bases lay in between. This CDR3 region has 10 residues. CDR3 DNA sequence: TGCAGTGCTAGAGACACTGAAGCTTTCTTT. It codes for CSARDTEAFF.

The chain employs TRBV25-1 and TRBJ2-7; 9 bases align to TRBD1. This CDR3 has 14 residues. The trim removed 8 bases at V and 0 bases at J, leaving 5 bases unmatched. Germline V gene data show CDR1 as MGHDK and CDR2 as SYGVNS. DNA of the CDR3: TGTGCCAGCGCTCGGGACAGGGCCTCCTACGAGCAGTACTTC. This gives the protein CASARDRASYEQYF.

The chain couples TRBV19 to TRBJ1-4; 9 bases line up with TRBD1. The CDR3 has 14 residues. Germline assignment: CDR1 LNHDA and CDR2 SQIVND (reference sequence). The trim removed 7 bases at V and 7 bases at J, leaving 7 bases unmatched. CDR3 protein: CASTDRGEFEKLFF. The CDR3 nucleotides are TGTGCCAGTACCGACAGGGGGGAATTTGAAAAACTGTTTTTT.

V gene TRBV9 combines with J gene TRBJ2-3; a possible D gene is TRBD1 (6 bases). Germline CDR1 is SGDLS and CDR2 is YYNGEE. CDR3 length: 13 residues. V was clipped by 4 bases and J by 2 bases, with 8 bases between them. The CDR3 nucleotides read TGTGCCAGCAGCTGGGACATCACAGATACGCAGTATTTT. As protein: CASSWDITDTQYF.

The chain employs TRBV5-5 and TRBJ1-2; no definite D call. V lost 0 bases to trimming and J lost 7 bases, with 10 bases between them. Germline-derived CDR1 and CDR2 are SGHKS and YYEKEE (reference sequence). The CDR3 covers 13 residues. The CDR3 spells CASSLAGGTGYTF. The CDR3 region has the DNA TGTGCCAGCAGCTTGGCAGGAGGTACTGGCTACACCTTC.

This chain uses TRBV25-1 with TRBJ2-3; D gene unclear. The V gene's germline CDR1 is MGHDK and CDR2 SYGVNS. The CDR3 is 16 residues long. V lost 2 bases and J 2 bases, leaving 14 bases between the germline ends. The CDR3, as DNA: TGTGCCAGCAGTGAACCCGGCAGGACCTACACAGATACGCAGTATTTT. Protein sequence: CASSEPGRTYTDTQYF. Drawing the rest from reference TRBV25-1 and TRBJ2-3, the complete variable domain is EADIYQTPRYLVIGTGKKITLECSQTMGHDKMYWYQQDPGMELHLIHYSYGVNSTEKGDLSSESTVSRIRTEHFPLTLESARPSHTSQYLCASSEPGRTYTDTQYFGPGTRLTVL.

This rearrangement joins TRBV25-1 to TRBJ2-1, with D unresolved. The length of the CDR3 is 11 residues. The ends were cut back, 5 bases at V and 8 bases at J, with 7 bases in the middle. CDR1 and CDR2 (germline): MGHDK, SYGVNS. As DNA, the CDR3 is TGTGCCAGCAGTTTTGTTGATGAGCAGTTCTTC. It specifies CASSFVDEQFF.

In its sample, this clone was seen once. The chain links TRBV30 to TRBJ2-1, with no clear D. From germline, CDR1 is GTSNPN and CDR2 SVGIG (reference sequence). The ends were cut back, 2 bases at V and 9 bases at J, with 17 bases in the middle. The CDR3 is 14 residues long. CDR3 DNA sequence: TGTGCCTGGAGTTTTCGGCTCTTACTAAGTGAGCAGTTCTTC. Translating gives CAWSFRLLLSEQFF.

V and J are TRBV6-5 and TRBJ1-2, with D tentatively TRBD1 (5 bases). The germline V and J ends were trimmed by 2 bases and 3 bases, with 10 bases remaining between them. In germline, CDR1 is MNHEY, CDR2 SVGAGI. The CDR3 totals 14 residues. Written as DNA, the CDR3 is TGTGCCAGCAGTTACCACGGGACGGACTATGGCTACACCTTC. Its translation: CASSYHGTDYGYTF.

The CDR3 protein is CASSADRGTNEKLFF. In nucleotides, the CDR3 is TGTGCCAGCAGCGCGGACAGGGGAACTAATGAAAAACTGTTTTTT. The genes are TRBV9 and TRBJ1-4; 9 positions match TRBD1. Per the germline V gene, CDR1 is SGDLS and CDR2 is YYNGEE. The CDR3 is made up of 15 amino acids. V gave up 3 bases and J gave up 1 base; unmatched junction bases: 1. Full variable domain (rest looked up from reference TRBV9 and TRBJ1-4): DSGVTQTPKHLITATGQRVTLRCSPRSGDLSVYWYQQSLDQGLQFLIQYYNGEERAKGNILERFSAQQFPDLHSELNLSSLELGDSALYFCASSADRGTNEKLFFGSGTQLSVL.

V usage is TRBV20-1 and J usage is TRBJ1-1; 7 bases line up with TRBD1. Germline-derived CDR1 and CDR2 are DFQATT and SNEGSKA (reference sequence). This CDR3 has 11 amino acids. V gave up 6 bases and J gave up 10 bases; unmatched junction bases: 8. In nucleotides, the CDR3 is TGCAGTGCGAGCGACAGGGTGGCAGCTTTCTTT. It codes for CSASDRVAAFF.

The V and J genes are TRBV11-1 and TRBJ1-1, with a weak D call TRBD1 (6 bases). Trimming left V 4 bases short and J 2 bases short, with 17 bases between. Germline V lookup: CDR1 SGHAT, CDR2 FQDESV (reference sequence). CDR3 length: 16 amino acids. DNA of the CDR3: TGTGCCAGCAGCTCCCTTCCGCGGGACACCAACACTGAAGCTTTCTTT. Its protein product is CASSSLPRDTNTEAFF.

The J gene is TRBJ2-3, the V gene TRBV5-4; no clear D. This CDR3 is built from 16 residues. V was cut by 0 bases and J by 6 bases, with 17 bases left in between. Germline assignment: CDR1 SGHNT and CDR2 YYREEE (reference sequence). DNA of the CDR3: TGTGCCAGCAGCTTGGCCAAAGGTGCGATTGCGGATACGCAGTATTTT. This encodes CASSLAKGAIADTQYF.

The gene calls are TRBV29-1 and TRBJ2-7; the D gene is possibly TRBD2 (6 bases). V was shortened by 5 bases and J by 3 bases, with 11 bases between the two germline ends. The CDR3 extends over 12 amino acids. Germline CDR1 SQVTM, CDR2 ANQGSEA. DNA for the CDR3: TGCAGCGTTCGGCGGGACGGCTACGAGCAGTACTTC. Its translation is CSVRRDGYEQYF.